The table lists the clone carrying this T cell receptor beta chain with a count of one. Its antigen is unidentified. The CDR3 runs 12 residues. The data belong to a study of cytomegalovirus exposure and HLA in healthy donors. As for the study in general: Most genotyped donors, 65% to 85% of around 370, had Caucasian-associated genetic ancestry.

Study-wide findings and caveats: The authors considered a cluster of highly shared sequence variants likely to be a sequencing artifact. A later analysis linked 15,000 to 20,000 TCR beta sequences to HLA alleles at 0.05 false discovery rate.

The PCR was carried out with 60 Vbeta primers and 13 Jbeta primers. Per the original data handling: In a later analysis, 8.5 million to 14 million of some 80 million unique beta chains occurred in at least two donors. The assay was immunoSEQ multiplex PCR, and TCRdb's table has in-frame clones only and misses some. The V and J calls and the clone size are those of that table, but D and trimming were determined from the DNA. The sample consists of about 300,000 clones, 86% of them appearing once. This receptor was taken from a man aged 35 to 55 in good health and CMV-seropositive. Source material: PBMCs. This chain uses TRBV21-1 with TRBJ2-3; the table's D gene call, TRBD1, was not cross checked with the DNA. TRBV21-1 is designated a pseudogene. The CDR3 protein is CASLQGADTQYF. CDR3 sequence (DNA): TGTGCCAGTCTACAGGGGGCTGATACGCAGTATTTT.